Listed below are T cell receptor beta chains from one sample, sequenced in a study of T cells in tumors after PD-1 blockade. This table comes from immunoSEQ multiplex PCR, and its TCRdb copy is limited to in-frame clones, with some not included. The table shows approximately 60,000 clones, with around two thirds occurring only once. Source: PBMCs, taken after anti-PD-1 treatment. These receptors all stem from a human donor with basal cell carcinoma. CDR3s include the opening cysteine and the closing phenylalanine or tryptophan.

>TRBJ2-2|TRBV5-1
CASSLAFGELFF
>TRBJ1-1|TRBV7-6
CASSLVGGMAEAFF
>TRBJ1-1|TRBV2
CASSAPGGTEAFF
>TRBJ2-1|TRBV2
CASSEETEGEQFF
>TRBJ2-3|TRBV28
CASTLLFPTGGGDTQYF
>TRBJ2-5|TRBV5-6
CASRRTGGDETQYF
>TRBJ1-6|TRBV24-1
CATSDFRGSGNSPLHF
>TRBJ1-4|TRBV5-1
CASSLGVGQYGTTNEKLFF
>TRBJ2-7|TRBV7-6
CASSPNPGQGAFEQYF
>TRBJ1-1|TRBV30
CAWKRDRPVEAFF
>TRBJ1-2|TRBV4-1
CASSPLGQEDYGYTF
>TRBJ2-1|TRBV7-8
CASSLVSGGRQVYNEQFF
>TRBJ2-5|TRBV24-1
CATSDPGLAGGQETQYF
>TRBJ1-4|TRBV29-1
CSVDAGINEKLFF
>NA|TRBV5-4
CASSLANYRSEETQYF
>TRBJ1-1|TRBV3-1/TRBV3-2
CASSQDRNRAFF
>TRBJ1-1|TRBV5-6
CASSLMTNTEAFF
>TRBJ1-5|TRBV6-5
CASSYSMAGHQPQHF
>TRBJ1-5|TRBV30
CAWNQLLDQPQHF
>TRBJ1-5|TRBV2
CASGRQGNQPQHF
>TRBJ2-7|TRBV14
CASSQDLTGFSEQYF
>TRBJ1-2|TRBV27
CASSLKGSGYTF
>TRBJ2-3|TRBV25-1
CASSVKRGGLTDTQYF
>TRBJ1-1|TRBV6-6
CASSPAIGVNTEAFF
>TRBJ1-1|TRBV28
CASRIANTEAFF